This T cell receptor beta chain came from a study of human T cells and chemical hapten exposure. Study summary: The scalp of each patient received a weekly diphenylcyclopropenone dose for the full roughly 25-week study.

The library attached unique molecular identifiers to individual cDNA molecules. In the original workflow: With a range of 23,224 to 690,600, the median per sample was about 92,000 TCRs. MiXCR, applied by TCRdb to the RACE reads, yields one record per CDR3 protein. The V and J calls follow TCRdb's processing rather than the paper's. The profile shows fewer than 350,000 distinct CDR3 sequences, roughly 7.7% of them singletons. This clonotype appeared a few times. This CDR3 has 15 residues. Trimming removed 4 bases at V and 7 bases at J, with 17 bases between. Germline CDR1 LNHNV, CDR2 YYDKDF (reference sequence). Sample time point: pre-sensitization, week 0. The treatment here: therapeutic diphenylcyclopropenone sensitization with weekly scalp DPC.

The chain employs TRBV15 and TRBJ1-5, with D possibly matching TRBD1 (6 bases). The sequence derives from a man aged 18 to 29 with alopecia areata. Some clones in this sample may be carry-over from other donors' samples. The sequencing used whole blood, collected in connection with sensitization to the hapten diphenylcyclopropenone (DPC). The CDR3 sequence: CATSIYRDKTQPQHF. The CDR3 DNA reads as TGTGCCACCAGCATCTACCGGGACAAGACGCAGCCCCAGCATTTT.